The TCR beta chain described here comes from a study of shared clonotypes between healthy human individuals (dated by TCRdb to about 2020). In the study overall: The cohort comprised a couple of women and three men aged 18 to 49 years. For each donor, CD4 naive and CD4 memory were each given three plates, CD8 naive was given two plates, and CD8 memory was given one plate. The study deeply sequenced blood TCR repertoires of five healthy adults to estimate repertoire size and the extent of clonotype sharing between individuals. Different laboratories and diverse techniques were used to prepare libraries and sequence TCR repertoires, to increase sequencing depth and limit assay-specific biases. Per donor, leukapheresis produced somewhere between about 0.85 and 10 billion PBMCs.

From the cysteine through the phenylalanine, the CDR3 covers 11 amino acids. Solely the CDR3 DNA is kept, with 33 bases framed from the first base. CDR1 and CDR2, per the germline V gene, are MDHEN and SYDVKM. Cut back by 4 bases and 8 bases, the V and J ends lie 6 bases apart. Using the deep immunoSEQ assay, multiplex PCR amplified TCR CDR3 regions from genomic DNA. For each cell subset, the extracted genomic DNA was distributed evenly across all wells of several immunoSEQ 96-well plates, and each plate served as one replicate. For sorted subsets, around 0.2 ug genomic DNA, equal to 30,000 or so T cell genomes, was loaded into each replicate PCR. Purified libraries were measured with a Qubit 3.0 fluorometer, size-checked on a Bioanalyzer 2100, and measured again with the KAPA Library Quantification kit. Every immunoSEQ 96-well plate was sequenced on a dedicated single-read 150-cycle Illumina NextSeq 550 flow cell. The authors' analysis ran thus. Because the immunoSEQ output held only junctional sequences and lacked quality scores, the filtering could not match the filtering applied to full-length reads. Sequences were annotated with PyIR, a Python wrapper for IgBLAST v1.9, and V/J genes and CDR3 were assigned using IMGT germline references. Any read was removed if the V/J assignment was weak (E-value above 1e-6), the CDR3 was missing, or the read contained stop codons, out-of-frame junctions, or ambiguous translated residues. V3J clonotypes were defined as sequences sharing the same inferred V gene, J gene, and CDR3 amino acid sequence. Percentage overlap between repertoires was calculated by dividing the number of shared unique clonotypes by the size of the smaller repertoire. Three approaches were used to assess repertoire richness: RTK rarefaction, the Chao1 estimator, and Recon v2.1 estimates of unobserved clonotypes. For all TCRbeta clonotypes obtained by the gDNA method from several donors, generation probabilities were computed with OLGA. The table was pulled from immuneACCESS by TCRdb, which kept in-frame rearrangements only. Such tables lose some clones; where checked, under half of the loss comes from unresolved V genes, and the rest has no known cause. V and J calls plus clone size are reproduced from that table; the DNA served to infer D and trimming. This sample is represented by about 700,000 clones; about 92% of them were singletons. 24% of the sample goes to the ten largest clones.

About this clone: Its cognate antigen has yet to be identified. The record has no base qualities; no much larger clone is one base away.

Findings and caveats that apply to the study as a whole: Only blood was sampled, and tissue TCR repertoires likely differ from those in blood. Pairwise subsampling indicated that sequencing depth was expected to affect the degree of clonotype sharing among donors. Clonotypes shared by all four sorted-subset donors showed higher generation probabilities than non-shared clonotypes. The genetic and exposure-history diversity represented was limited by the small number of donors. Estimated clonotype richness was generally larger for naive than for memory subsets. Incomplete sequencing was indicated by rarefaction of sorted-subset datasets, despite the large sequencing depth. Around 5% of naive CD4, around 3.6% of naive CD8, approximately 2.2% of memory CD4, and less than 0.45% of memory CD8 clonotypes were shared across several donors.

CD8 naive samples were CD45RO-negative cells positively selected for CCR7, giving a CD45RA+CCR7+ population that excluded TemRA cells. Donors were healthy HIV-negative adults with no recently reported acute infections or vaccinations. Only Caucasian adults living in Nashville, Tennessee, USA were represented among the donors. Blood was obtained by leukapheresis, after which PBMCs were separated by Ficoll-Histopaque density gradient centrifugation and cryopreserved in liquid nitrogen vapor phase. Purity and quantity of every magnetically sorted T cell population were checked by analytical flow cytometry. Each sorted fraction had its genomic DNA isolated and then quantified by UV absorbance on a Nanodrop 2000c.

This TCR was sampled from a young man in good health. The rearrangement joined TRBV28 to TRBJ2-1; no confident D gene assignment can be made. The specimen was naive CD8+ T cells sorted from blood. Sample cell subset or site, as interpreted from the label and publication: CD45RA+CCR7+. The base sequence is TGTGCCAGCAGTTCAGCGTATGAGCAGTTCTTC. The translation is CASSSAYEQFF.